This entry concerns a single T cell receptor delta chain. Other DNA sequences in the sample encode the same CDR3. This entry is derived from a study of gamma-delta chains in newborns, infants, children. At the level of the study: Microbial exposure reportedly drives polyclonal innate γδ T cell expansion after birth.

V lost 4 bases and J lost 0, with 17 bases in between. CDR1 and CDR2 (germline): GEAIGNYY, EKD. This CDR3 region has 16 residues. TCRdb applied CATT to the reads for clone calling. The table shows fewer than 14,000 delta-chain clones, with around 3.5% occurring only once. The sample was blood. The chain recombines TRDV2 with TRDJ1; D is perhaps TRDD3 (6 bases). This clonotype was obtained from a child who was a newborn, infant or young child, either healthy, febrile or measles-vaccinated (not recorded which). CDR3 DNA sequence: TGTGCCTGTGATCACATGGGGGGTCCGTACACCGATAAACTCATCTTT. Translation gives CACDHMGGPYTDKLIF.